This record looks at one T cell receptor (beta chain) sequence and its context. This specimen comes from a study of blood T cell repertoires in COVID-19. Study-wide background: The samples span acute and convalescent COVID-19 from the United States, Italy and Spain. Sources were T cells, B-cell-depleted T cells, or PBMCs; the material itself was cDNA or gDNA.

Authors' processing steps: Amplification of reference gene primers provided the estimated nucleated cell counts. Some clones are missing from TCRdb's copy, which holds only in-frame ones; the method was immunoSEQ multiplex PCR. Clonal size and the V and J genes are those of that table, whereas D and trimming came from the DNA. Here the sample spans 100,000 to 120,000 clones, about 85% being singletons. V lost 0 bases, J lost 4 bases, and 8 bases stayed unmatched. The CDR3 covers 16 residues. Germline V gene sequence: CDR1 GTSNPN, CDR2 SVGIG (reference sequence). V gene TRBV30 combines with J gene TRBJ1-5, with TRBD1 identical over 8 bases. The sequenced sample consisted of peripheral blood. The clonotype was recovered from a woman in her 70s with acute or convalescent COVID-19. The CDR3: CAWSVRKDRENQPQHF. In nucleotides, the CDR3 is TGTGCCTGGAGTGTACGGAAGGACAGGGAAAATCAGCCCCAGCATTTT.